This T cell receptor beta chain was retrieved from a study of shared clonotypes between healthy human individuals. Study at large: Every donor yielded three CD4 naive, three CD4 memory, two CD8 naive and one CD8 memory plate.

Clones were sequenced by immunoSEQ multiplex PCR, and TCRdb holds only the in-frame ones, with some missing. The sample shows around 1,900,000 clones, just under 95% of them seen only once. The germline gives CDR1 SEHNR, CDR2 FQNEAQ (reference sequence). The CDR3 length is 16 residues. The J segment lost 5 bases and the V segment lost 3 bases, leaving 8 bases of the junction unmatched. In the naive CD8 group, cells lacked CD45RO and were positively selected for CCR7, so terminally differentiated effector memory CD45RA+ cells were left out. Donation came from healthy HIV-negative adults that had no recent acute infections or vaccinations.

The clonotype originates from a man between 18 and 35 years old in good health. Some clones in this sample may be carry-over from other donors' samples. Input material: naive CD8+ T cells from PBMCs. The J gene is TRBJ2-1, the V gene TRBV7-9; TRBD2 agrees at 9 bases. CDR3 amino acids: CASSFVRVAGDNEQFF. As DNA, the CDR3 is TGTGCCAGCAGCTTCGTGAGGGTAGCGGGAGACAATGAGCAGTTCTTC.